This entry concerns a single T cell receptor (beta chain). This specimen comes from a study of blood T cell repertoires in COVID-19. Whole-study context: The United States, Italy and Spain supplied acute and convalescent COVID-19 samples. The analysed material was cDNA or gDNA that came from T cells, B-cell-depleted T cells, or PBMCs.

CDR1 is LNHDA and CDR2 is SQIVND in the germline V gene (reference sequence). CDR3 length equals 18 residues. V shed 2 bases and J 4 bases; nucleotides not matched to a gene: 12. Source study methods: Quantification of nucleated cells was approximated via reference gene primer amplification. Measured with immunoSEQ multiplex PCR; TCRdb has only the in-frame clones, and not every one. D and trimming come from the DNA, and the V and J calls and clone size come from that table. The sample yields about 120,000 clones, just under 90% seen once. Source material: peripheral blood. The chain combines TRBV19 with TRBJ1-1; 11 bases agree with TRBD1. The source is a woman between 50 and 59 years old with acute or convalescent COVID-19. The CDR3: CASSIRGQGAGTSTEAFF. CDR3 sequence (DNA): TGTGCCAGTAGTATAAGAGGACAGGGGGCGGGGACGAGCACTGAAGCTTTCTTT. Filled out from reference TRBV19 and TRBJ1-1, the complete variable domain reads DGGITQSPKYLFRKEGQNVTLSCEQNLNHDAMYWYRQDPGQGLRLIYYSQIVNDFQKGDIAEGYSVSREKKESFPLTVTSAQKNPTAFYLCASSIRGQGAGTSTEAFFGQGTRLTVV.